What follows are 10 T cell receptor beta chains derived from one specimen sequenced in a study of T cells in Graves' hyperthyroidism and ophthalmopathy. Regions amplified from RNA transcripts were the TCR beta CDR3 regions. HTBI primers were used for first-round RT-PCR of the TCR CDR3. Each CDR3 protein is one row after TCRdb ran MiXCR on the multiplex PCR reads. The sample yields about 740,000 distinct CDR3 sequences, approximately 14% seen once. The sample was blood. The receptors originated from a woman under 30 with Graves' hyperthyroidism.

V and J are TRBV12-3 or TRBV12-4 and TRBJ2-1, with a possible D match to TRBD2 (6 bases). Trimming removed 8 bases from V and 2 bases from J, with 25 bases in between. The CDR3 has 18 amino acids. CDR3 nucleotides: TGTGCCAGCTCACCAAGCCCCCTTAGCGGACCTACCTACAATGAGCAGTTCTTC. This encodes CASSPSPLSGPTYNEQFF.

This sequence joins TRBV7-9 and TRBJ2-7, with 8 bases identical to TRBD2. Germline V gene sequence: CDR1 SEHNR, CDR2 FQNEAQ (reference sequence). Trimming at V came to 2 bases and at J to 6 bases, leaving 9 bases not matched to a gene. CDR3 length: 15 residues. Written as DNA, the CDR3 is TGTGCCAGCAGCTTACCCCAGCGGGAGAGTGGCGAGCAGTACTTC. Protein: CASSLPQRESGEQYF.

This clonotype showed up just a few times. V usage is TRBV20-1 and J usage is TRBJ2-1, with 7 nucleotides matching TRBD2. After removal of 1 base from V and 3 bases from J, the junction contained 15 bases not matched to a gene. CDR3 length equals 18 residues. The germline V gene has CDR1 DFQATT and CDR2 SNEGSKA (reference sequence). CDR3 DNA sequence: TGCAGTGCTAGAGTATGGGGGTCGTGGGAGGGCCGCTACAATGAGCAGTTCTTC. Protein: CSARVWGSWEGRYNEQFF.

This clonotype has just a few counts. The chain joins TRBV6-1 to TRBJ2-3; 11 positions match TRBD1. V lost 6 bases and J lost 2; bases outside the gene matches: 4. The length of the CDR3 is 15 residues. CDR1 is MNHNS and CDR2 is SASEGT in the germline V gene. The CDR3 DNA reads TGTGCCAGCAGCAGGGACAGGGGGTCCACAGATACGCAGTATTTT. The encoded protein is CASSRDRGSTDTQYF.

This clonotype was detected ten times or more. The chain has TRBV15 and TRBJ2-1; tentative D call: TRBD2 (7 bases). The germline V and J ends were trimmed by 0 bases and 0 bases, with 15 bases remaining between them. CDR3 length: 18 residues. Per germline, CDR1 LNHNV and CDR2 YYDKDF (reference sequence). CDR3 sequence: CATSREVGGVSSYNEQFF. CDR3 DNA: TGTGCCACCAGCAGAGAGGTAGGGGGGGTAAGCTCCTACAATGAGCAGTTCTTC.

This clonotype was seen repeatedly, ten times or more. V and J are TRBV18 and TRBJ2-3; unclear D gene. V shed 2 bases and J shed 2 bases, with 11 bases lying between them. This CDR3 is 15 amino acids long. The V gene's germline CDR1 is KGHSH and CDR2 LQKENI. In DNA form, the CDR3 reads TGTGCCAGCTCACCAGCTTCCATAAACACAGATACGCAGTATTTT. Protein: CASSPASINTDTQYF.

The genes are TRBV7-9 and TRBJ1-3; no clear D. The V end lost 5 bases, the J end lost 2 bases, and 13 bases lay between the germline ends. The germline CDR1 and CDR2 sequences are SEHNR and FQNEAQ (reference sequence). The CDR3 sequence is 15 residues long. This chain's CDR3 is CASSLAGSPGNTIYF. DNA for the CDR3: TGTGCCAGCAGCCTTGCTGGGAGTCCTGGAAACACCATATATTTT.

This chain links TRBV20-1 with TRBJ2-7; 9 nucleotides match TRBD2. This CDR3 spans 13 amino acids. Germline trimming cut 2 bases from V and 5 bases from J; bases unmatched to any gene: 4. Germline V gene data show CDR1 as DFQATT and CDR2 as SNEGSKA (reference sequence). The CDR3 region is CSARWVAGDEQYF. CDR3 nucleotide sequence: TGCAGTGCTAGATGGGTAGCGGGAGACGAGCAGTACTTC.

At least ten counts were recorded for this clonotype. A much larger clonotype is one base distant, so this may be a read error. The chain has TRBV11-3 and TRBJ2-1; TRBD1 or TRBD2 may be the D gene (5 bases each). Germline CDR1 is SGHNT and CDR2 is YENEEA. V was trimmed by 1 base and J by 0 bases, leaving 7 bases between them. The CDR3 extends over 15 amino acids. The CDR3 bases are TGTGCCAGCAGCTTAGCGGGACGCTCCTACAATGAGCAGTTCTTC. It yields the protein CASSLAGRSYNEQFF.

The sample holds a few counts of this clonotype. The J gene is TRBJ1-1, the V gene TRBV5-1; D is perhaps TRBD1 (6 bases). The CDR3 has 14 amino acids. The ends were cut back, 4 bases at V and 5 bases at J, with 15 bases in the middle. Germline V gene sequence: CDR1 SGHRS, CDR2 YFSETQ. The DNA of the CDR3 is TGCGCCAGCAGCGCCTTACAGGGAGATACTGAAGCTTTCTTT. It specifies CASSALQGDTEAFF.